This TCR beta chain was sequenced for a study of T cells and copy number aberrations in small-cell lung cancer. The germline V gene encodes CDR1 MDHEN and CDR2 SYDVKM. The CDR3 runs to 13 residues. V lost 7 bases, J lost 5 bases, and 1 base stayed unmatched. No donor received chemotherapy or radiotherapy before surgery, nor immunotherapy before or after it. Produced via immunoSEQ multiplex PCR; TCRdb's table is partial and in-frame only. The sample lists roughly 2,000 clones; 82% were seen once. Study outcomes and limitations: Versus adjacent lung, tumor T-cell richness and clonality were lower; density nonsignificantly. Sequencing artifacts are a known risk, since all specimens were formalin-fixed paraffin-embedded.

With regard to this clone: What it binds is unknown.

This TCR derives from a man over 45 with small cell lung cancer. Sequenced input: normal tissue next to the tumor. The V gene is TRBV28, the J gene TRBJ2-1; 11 bases map to TRBD2. The CDR3 region has the DNA TGTGCCAGCATACTAGCGGGAGACAATGAGCAGTTCTTC. It yields the protein CASILAGDNEQFF.